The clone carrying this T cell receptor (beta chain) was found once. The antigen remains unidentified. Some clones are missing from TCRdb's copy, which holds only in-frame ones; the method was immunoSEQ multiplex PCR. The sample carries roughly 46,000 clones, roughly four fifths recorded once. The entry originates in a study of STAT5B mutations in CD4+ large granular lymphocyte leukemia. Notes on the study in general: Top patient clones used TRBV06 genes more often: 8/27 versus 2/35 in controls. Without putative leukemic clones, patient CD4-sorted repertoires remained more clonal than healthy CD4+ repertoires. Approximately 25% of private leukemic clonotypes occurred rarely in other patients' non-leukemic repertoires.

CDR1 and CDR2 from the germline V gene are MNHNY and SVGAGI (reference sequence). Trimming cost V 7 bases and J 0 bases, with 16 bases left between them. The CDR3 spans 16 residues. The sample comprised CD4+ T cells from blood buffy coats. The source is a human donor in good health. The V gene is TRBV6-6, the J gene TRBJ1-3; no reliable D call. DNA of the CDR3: TGTGCCAGCACCAAAAGCTTAGGTCTCTCTGGAAACACCATATATTTT. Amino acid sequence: CASTKSLGLSGNTIYF.